A single sample is the source of the 20 T cell receptor beta chains below, sequenced in a study of shared clonotypes between healthy human individuals. TCRdb's table, derived via immunoSEQ multiplex PCR, lists solely in-frame clones and lacks some. The sample has around 750,000 clones, around 74% seen once. Material: memory CD4+ T cells sorted from blood. The subset here: CD45RA-negative fraction. The receptors come from a woman aged 30 to 39 in good health.

The chain carries TRBV27 and TRBJ2-3; 8 bases are a match to TRBD2. The CDR3 runs 17 residues. Germline CDR1 MNHEY, CDR2 SMNVEV (reference sequence). V was clipped by 2 bases and J by 0 bases; unmatched bases: 7. CDR3 sequence (DNA): TGTGCCAGCAGTTTAAATTCCCCTAGCGGGAGCACAGATACGCAGTATTTT. As protein: CASSLNSPSGSTDTQYF.

The chain carries TRBV6-5 and TRBJ1-2; D unclear. The CDR3 is made up of 13 amino acids. V dropped 6 bases and J dropped 2 bases, with 10 bases sitting between them. The germline gives CDR1 MNHEY, CDR2 SVGAGI. The CDR3 region is CASRGTENYGYTF. The CDR3 DNA follows: TGTGCCAGCAGAGGCACTGAGAACTATGGCTACACCTTC.

The genes are TRBV15 and TRBJ2-5, with D perhaps TRBD1 (6 bases). V dropped 1 base and J dropped 3 bases, with 12 bases sitting between them. CDR3 size: 15 residues. Germline values: CDR1 LNHNV, CDR2 YYDKDF (reference sequence). Here the CDR3 DNA reads TGTGCCACCAGCAGAGGAGGACAGTCAAAAGAGACCCAGTACTTC. Protein sequence: CATSRGGQSKETQYF.

The chain couples TRBV4-1 to TRBJ2-7; no reliable D call. Germline V gene sequence: CDR1 MGHRA, CDR2 YSYEKL. The CDR3 runs to 16 residues. V gave up 0 bases and J gave up 3 bases, with 15 bases separating them. The chain's CDR3 is CASSQDPRQFLYEQYF. The DNA of the CDR3 is TGCGCCAGCAGCCAAGATCCTCGGCAGTTCCTCTACGAGCAGTACTTC.

This clone has just a few counts. V gene TRBV23-1 combines with J gene TRBJ1-3; D is unclear. TRBV23-1 is an open reading frame, and its role is uncertain. The V end lost 3 bases, the J end lost 0 bases, and 9 bases lay between the germline ends. This CDR3 comprises 15 residues. This CDR3 is CASSHIADSGNTIYF. In DNA, the CDR3 is TGCGCCAGCAGTCATATTGCGGACTCTGGAAACACCATATATTTT.

The chain has TRBV5-5 and TRBJ2-1, with D perhaps TRBD1 (7 bases). CDR1 SGHKS and CDR2 YYEKEE come from the germline V gene (reference sequence). CDR3 length: 14 residues. V lost 4 bases to trimming and J lost 8 bases, with 16 bases between them. CDR3: CASSLRDRGDEQFF. CDR3 bases: TGTGCCAGCAGCCTGCGGGACAGAGGTGATGAGCAGTTCTTC.

V gene TRBV11-2 combines with J gene TRBJ1-1; D possibly corresponds to TRBD1 (5 bases). This CDR3 region has 18 residues. V was pared by 1 base and J by 1 base, with 19 bases between. CDR1 SGHAT and CDR2 FQNNGV come from the germline V gene. CDR3 in amino acids: CASSLARDFWQANTEAFF. In DNA, the CDR3 is TGTGCCAGCAGCTTAGCCAGGGACTTTTGGCAGGCGAACACTGAAGCTTTCTTT. Based on the CDR3 plus reference TRBV11-2 and TRBJ1-1, the full variable domain is EAGVAQSPRYKIIEKRQSVAFWCNPISGHATLYWYQQILGQGPKLLIQFQNNGVVDDSQLPKDRFSAERLKGVDSTLKIQPAKLEDSAVYLCASSLARDFWQANTEAFFGQGTRLTVV.

This clone was found many times. The sample contains more than one DNA sequence encoding this CDR3. This rearrangement joins TRBV14 to TRBJ2-6; D is perhaps TRBD1 (5 bases). Between the trimmed V and J ends, which lost 1 base and 0 bases, there was a span of 7 bases. This CDR3 has 16 residues. Germline-derived CDR1 and CDR2 are SGHDN and FVKESK. CDR3 DNA sequence: TGTGCCAGCAGCCAAGGGGGCTACTCTGGGGCCAACGTCCTGACTTTC. The encoded protein is CASSQGGYSGANVLTF.

This sequence joins TRBV4-2 and TRBJ2-1; D is unclear. CDR1 is LGHNA, CDR2 YNFKEQ, per germline. This CDR3 region has 16 residues. V lost 0 bases to trimming and J lost 0 bases, with 9 bases between them. The CDR3 spells CASSQEEGTSYNEQFF. The CDR3, as DNA: TGTGCCAGCAGCCAAGAGGAAGGTACCTCCTACAATGAGCAGTTCTTC.

CDR3 protein: CASSADTPEREQYF. Written as DNA, the CDR3 is TGCGCCAGCAGCGCGGACACGCCGGAGAGGGAGCAGTACTTC. The J gene is TRBJ2-7, the V gene TRBV5-1, with D possibly matching TRBD1 (5 bases). Germline CDR1 SGHRS, CDR2 YFSETQ. V was shortened by 4 bases and J by 7 bases, with 18 bases between the two germline ends. The CDR3 runs 14 residues.

Ten or more counts support this clone. The chain joins TRBV7-9 to TRBJ1-5; no reliable D call. The CDR3 runs to 13 residues. V lost 6 bases and J lost 5, with 11 bases in between. Germline V gene sequence: CDR1 SEHNR, CDR2 FQNEAQ (reference sequence). The CDR3 DNA reads TGTGCCAGCAGTTCGGACCCAGATCAGCCCCAGCATTTT. Amino acids: CASSSDPDQPQHF.

The J gene is TRBJ2-1, the V gene TRBV6-1; D may be TRBD2 (6 bases). This CDR3 has 14 amino acids. In germline, CDR1 is MNHNS, CDR2 SASEGT. Trimming removed 7 bases at V and 8 bases at J, with 18 bases between. CDR3 residues: CASTPTGGLHEQFF. CDR3 nucleotides: TGTGCCAGCACCCCAACTGGAGGGTTGCATGAGCAGTTCTTC.

This clone was found once. The CDR3 bases are TGCAGCGTTGGGTCAAGGTGGGGCGAGCAGTACTTC. Its protein product is CSVGSRWGEQYF. The chain employs TRBV29-1 and TRBJ2-7, with no clear D. Deletions cut 4 bases from V and 6 bases from J, with 13 bases between. The CDR3 is 12 amino acids. Germline V lookup: CDR1 SQVTM, CDR2 ANQGSEA.

The chain combines TRBV18 with TRBJ1-5, with TRBD1 identical over 7 bases. The CDR3 is 17 amino acids. Germline assignment: CDR1 KGHSH and CDR2 LQKENI. V was pared by 2 bases and J by 0 bases, with 7 bases of the junction left unmatched. CDR3 nucleotides: TGTGCCAGCTCACCAAAACTGACAGGGAATAGCAATCAGCCCCAGCATTTT. Translation gives CASSPKLTGNSNQPQHF.

The V and J genes are TRBV9 and TRBJ1-2, with 8 bases lining up with TRBD1. V was clipped by 0 bases and J by 5 bases; unmatched bases: 15. CDR1 and CDR2 (germline): SGDLS, YYNGEE. The CDR3 runs to 18 residues. CDR3 bases: TGTGCCAGCAGCGTAGCCGGACAGGGAGTATCTAGTCGGTATGGCTACACCTTC. Translating it yields CASSVAGQGVSSRYGYTF.

This clone appeared a few times. Given a much more abundant clone one base away, this may be a read error. The V call is TRBV11-2, the J call TRBJ1-1; 7 nucleotides match TRBD1. The CDR3 covers 13 residues. CDR1 is SGHAT, CDR2 FQNNGV, per germline. With V trimmed by 5 bases and J by 5 bases, 5 bases remained unmatched. The CDR3 protein is CASSLQGGTEAFF. In DNA, the CDR3 is TGTGCCAGCAGCCTTCAGGGGGGGACTGAAGCTTTCTTT.

V and J are TRBV5-4 and TRBJ2-2, with D possibly matching TRBD2 (5 bases). The CDR3 covers 14 residues. Trimming cost V 4 bases and J 2 bases, with 9 bases left between them. The V gene's germline CDR1 is SGHNT and CDR2 YYREEE (reference sequence). CDR3 residues: CASSLRLNTGELFF. The DNA of the CDR3 is TGTGCCAGCAGCCTGAGACTAAACACCGGGGAGCTGTTTTTT.

This clone occurred a few times. The chain uses TRBV27 and TRBJ1-1, with D hard to call. Looked up from germline, CDR1 is MNHEY and CDR2 is SMNVEV (reference sequence). The CDR3 totals 15 residues. The V end was cut by 0 bases, the J end by 7 bases, with 15 bases between. The CDR3 region is CASSLSWVQAGEAFF. CDR3 DNA sequence: TGTGCCAGCAGTTTATCTTGGGTACAAGCCGGTGAAGCTTTCTTT.

The J gene is TRBJ1-2, the V gene TRBV27; D gene ambiguous. CDR1 and CDR2 from the germline V gene are MNHEY and SMNVEV (reference sequence). CDR3 length equals 13 residues. The V gene lost 5 bases and the J gene lost 7 bases, with 14 bases spanning the gap. The CDR3 loop is CASSRGPLFGYTF. DNA for the CDR3: TGTGCCAGCAGTCGCGGTCCCCTTTTTGGCTACACCTTC.

The J gene is TRBJ2-7, the V gene TRBV19, with 8 bases lining up with TRBD2. J gave up 3 bases and V 6 bases, and 4 bases lay outside the gene matches. Germline assignment: CDR1 LNHDA and CDR2 SQIVND (reference sequence). The CDR3 contains 13 residues. CDR3 sequence: CASRSGRSYEQYF. CDR3 bases: TGTGCCAGTAGAAGCGGGAGAAGCTACGAGCAGTACTTC.